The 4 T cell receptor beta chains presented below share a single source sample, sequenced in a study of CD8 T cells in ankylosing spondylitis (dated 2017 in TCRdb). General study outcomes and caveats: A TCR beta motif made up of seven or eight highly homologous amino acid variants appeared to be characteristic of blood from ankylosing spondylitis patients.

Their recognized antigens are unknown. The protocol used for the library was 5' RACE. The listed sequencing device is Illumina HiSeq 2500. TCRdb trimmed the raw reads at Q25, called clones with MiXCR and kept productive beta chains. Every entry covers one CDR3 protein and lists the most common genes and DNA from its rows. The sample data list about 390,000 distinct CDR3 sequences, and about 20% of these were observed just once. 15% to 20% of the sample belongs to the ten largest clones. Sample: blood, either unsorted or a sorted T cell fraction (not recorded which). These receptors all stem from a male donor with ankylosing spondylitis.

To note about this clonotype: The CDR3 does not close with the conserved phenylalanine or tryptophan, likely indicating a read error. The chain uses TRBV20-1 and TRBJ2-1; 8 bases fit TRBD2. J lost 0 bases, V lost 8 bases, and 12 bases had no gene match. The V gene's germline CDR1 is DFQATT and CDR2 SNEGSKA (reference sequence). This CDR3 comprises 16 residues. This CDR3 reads CSLTSGGMVSYNEQFL. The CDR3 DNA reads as TGCAGTCTAACTAGCGGAGGTATGGTCTCCTACAATGAGCAGTTCCTC.

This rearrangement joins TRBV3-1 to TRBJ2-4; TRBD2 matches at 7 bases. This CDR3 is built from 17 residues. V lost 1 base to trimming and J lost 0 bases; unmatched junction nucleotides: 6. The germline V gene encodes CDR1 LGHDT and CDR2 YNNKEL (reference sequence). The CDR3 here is CASSQVGGRGAKNIQYF. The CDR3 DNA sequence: TGTGCCAGCAGCCAAGTTGGGGGGAGGGGAGCCAAAAACATTCAGTACTTC.

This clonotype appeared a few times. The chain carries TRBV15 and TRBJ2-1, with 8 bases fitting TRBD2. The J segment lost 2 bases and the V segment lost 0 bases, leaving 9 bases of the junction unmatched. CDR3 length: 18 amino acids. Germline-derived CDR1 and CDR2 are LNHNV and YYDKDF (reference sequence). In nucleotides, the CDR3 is TGTGCCACCAGCAGAGATCTTACTAGCGGTAGTACCTACAATGAGCAGTTCTTC. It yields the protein CATSRDLTSGSTYNEQFF.

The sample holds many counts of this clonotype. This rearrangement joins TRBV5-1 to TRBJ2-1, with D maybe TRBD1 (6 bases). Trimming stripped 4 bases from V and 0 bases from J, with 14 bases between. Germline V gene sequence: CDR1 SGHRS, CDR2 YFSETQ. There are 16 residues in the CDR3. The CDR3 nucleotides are TGCGCCAGCAGCCTGGTAGGACAGAGCTCCTACAATGAGCAGTTCTTC. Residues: CASSLVGQSSYNEQFF.